This TCR beta chain was documented in a study of regulatory T cells in long-lasting Graves disease. Per the germline V gene, CDR1 is MNHEY and CDR2 is SVGEGT. V was cut by 6 bases and J by 2 bases, with 8 bases left in between. The CDR3 length is 13 residues. Libraries of TCR beta came from iRepertoire HTBI primers plus Arm-PCR of CDR3 regions. Via MiXCR, TCRdb re-called the multiplex PCR reads, giving one row per CDR3 protein. Of around 250,000 distinct CDR3 sequences in the sample, over 20% are singletons; the top ten hold approximately 13%. This clonotype came up many times. Time point denoted: newly diagnosed GD, antithyroid drugs for less than 3 months. The TCR library was made from RNA that had been extracted from PBMCs in TRIzol.

The rearrangement links TRBV6-2 or TRBV6-3 to TRBJ2-4; TRBD1 might be the D (6 bases). The source was peripheral blood mononuclear cells (PBMCs), collected at new diagnosis, from a patient treated with antithyroid drugs. This sequence originates from a female donor with Graves disease. The CDR3 spells CASRGQTKNIQYF. CDR3 sequence (DNA): TGTGCCAGCAGAGGACAGACCAAAAACATTCAGTACTTC.